The present T cell receptor (beta chain) was sequenced within a study of response to subunit inactivated influenza vaccine. Concerning this clonotype itself: Antigen unknown.

TCRdb reanalysed the RT-PCR reads using MiXCR and keeps one entry per CDR3 protein. Counted here are 200,000 to 250,000 distinct CDR3 sequences, roughly an eighth occurring once; the ten biggest clones make up about 7.8%. The study, taken as a whole, reports: Authors proposed each seasonal influenza vaccination draws in few new T cells.

The clonotype comes from a middle-aged man who received an inactivated influenza vaccine. The sample was non-naive T cells sorted from PBMCs, taken 14 days before vaccination.

The CDR3 spells CASSWGSNQPQHF. The CDR3 DNA sequence: TGTGCCAGCAGTTGGGGTAGCAATCAGCCCCAGCATTTT. V is TRBV3-1 and J is TRBJ1-5, with D unresolved. Trimming removed 6 bases at V and 0 bases at J, with 6 bases between. This CDR3 comprises 13 residues. The V gene's germline CDR1 is LGHDT and CDR2 YNNKEL (reference sequence).